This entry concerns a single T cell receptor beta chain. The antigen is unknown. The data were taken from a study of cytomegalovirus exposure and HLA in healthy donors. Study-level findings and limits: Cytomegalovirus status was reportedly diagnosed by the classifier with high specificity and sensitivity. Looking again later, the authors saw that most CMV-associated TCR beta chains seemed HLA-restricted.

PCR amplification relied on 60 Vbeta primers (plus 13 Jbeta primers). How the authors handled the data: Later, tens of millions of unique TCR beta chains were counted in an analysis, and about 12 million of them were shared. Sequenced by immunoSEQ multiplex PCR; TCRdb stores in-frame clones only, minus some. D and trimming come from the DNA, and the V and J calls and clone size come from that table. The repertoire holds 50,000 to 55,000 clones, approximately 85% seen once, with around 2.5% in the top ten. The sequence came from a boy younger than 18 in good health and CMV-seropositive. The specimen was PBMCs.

The CDR3 DNA reads as TGTGCCAGTTCAATTGGGCGGGACAGCCTTAGCACAGATACGCAGTATTTT. Protein: CASSIGRDSLSTDTQYF. V and J are TRBV19 and TRBJ2-3; possible D gene TRBD1, 7 bases. V dropped 8 bases and J dropped 0 bases, with 21 bases sitting between them. Looked up from germline, CDR1 is LNHDA and CDR2 is SQIVND (reference sequence). The CDR3 covers 17 residues.